This entry is about one T cell receptor (beta chain). TCRdb's copy holds only in-frame clones and misses some; the assay was immunoSEQ multiplex PCR. The sample lists about 92,000 clones; over 70% were seen once. The data belong to a study of memory CD4+ T cells and cytomegalovirus serostatus. Study context: This sample comes from healthy Belgian adults, eight or nine CMV seropositive, about 25 seronegative.

From germline, CDR1 is SGHNT and CDR2 YYREEE (reference sequence). With V trimmed by 0 bases and J by 1 base, 6 bases remained unmatched. The CDR3 spans 16 residues. The sort gate was single viable CD3+CD4+CD8-CD45RO+ cells for memory CD4+ T cells. Donors' CMV status reflects serum IgG against pp150, pp28, p38, p52. Total CD4+ T cells were enriched by CD4 positive selection. The rearrangement links TRBV5-4 to TRBJ1-2, with 7 positions matching TRBD1. The source is an adult in good health and CMV-seropositive. The material sequenced was memory CD4+ T cells from blood. The CDR3 DNA reads as TGTGCCAGCAGCTTGGCAGGAGGGACAGATAACTATGGCTACACCTTC. It codes for CASSLAGGTDNYGYTF.